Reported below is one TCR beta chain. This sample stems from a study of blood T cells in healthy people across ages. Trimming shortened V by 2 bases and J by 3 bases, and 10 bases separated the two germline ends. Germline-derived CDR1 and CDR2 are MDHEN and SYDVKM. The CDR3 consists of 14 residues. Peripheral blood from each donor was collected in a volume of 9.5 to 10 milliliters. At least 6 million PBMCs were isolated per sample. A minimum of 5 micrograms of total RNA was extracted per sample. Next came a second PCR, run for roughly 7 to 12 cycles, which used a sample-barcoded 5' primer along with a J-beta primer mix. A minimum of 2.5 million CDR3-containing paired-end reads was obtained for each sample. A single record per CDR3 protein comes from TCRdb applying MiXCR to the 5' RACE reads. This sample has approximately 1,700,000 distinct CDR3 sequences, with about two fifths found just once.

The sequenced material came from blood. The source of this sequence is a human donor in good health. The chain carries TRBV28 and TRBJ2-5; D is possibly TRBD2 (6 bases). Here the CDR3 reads CASSLADYKETQYF. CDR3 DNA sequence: TGTGCCAGCAGTTTAGCGGACTACAAAGAGACCCAGTACTTC.